This T cell receptor (beta chain) comes out of a study of T-cell memory formation after mild COVID-19. TCRdb used MiXCR to reprocess the 5' RACE reads, holding one entry per CDR3 protein. The sample records about 350,000 distinct CDR3 sequences, 14% being singletons. The CDR3 contains 15 residues. V dropped 0 bases and J dropped 1 base, with 10 bases sitting between them. In germline, CDR1 is MGHRA, CDR2 YSYEKL. This receptor was taken from a young man who had mild COVID-19 (a few samples of this study predate the infection). Cell type and time point are not known. The chain recombines TRBV4-1 with TRBJ2-7, with D uncertain. Specimen: PBMCs or a T cell subset sorted from them (not recorded which). The CDR3 reads CASSQDWSESYEQYV. CDR3 in DNA: TGCGCCAGCAGCCAAGACTGGTCGGAATCCTACGAGCAGTACGTC.